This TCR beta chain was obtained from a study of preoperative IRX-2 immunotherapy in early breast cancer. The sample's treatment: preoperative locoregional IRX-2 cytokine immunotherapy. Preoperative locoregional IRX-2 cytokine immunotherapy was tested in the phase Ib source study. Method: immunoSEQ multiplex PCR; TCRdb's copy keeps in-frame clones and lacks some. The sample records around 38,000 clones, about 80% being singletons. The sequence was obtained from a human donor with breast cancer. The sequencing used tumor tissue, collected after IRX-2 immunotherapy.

CDR3 amino acids: CASSHRGDKETQYF. In nucleotides, the CDR3 is TGCGCCAGCTCACATCGTGGGGATAAAGAGACCCAGTACTTC. The rearrangement links TRBV5-1 to TRBJ2-5; unclear D gene. Germline loops: CDR1 SGHRS, CDR2 YFSETQ. With 7 bases removed from V and 3 bases from J, the gap between germline ends came to 16 bases. This CDR3 has 14 residues.